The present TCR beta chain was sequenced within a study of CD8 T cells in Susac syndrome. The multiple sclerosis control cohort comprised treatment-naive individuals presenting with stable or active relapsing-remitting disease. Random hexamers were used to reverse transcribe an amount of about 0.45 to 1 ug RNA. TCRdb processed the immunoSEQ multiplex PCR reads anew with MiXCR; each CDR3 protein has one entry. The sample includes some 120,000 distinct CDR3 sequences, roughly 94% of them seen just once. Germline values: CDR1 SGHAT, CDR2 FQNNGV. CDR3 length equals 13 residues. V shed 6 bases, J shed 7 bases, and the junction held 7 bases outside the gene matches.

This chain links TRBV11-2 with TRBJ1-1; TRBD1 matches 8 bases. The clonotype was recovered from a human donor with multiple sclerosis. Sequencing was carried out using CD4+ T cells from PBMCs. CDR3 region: CASSPLQGVEAFF. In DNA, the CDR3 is TGTGCCAGCAGTCCTTTACAGGGGGTTGAAGCTTTCTTT. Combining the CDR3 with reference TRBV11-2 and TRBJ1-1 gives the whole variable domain EAGVAQSPRYKIIEKRQSVAFWCNPISGHATLYWYQQILGQGPKLLIQFQNNGVVDDSQLPKDRFSAERLKGVDSTLKIQPAKLEDSAVYLCASSPLQGVEAFFGQGTRLTVV.